The clone carrying this T cell receptor (beta chain) was found a few times. These data originate in a study of blood T cells in healthy people across ages. The CDR3 is 15 amino acids. CDR1 is SGHTA, CDR2 FQGTGA, per germline. V lost 3 bases and J lost 4; bases outside the gene matches: 3. Primers used in a second PCR of about 7 to 12 cycles were a sample-barcoded 5' primer and a J-beta primer mix. Every cDNA molecule bore a tag from a template-switch adaptor containing 12 random nucleotides. TCRdb recomputed calls from the 5' RACE reads with MiXCR, one row per CDR3 protein. The repertoire holds 700,000 to 900,000 distinct CDR3 sequences, with approximately 24% as singletons. The same data also contributed to another study, on T cells of mothers and their children. That paper notes: A handful of children, together with their three healthy Caucasian mothers, made up the donors. Reads recorded for TCR beta CDR3 numbered over 8 million per mother and about 3 million per child.

Sequenced input: blood. The rearrangement links TRBV7-3 to TRBJ2-4, with TRBD1 identical over 10 bases. The TCR comes from a boy between 5 and 17 years old in good health. In DNA form, the CDR3 reads TGTGCCAGCAGCTTGACAGGGGGCGGTAAAAACATTCAGTACTTC. Translated, it gives CASSLTGGGKNIQYF.